The rows below give T cell receptor beta chains drawn from one sample of a study of beta chain features in type 1 diabetes. Profiled with immunoSEQ multiplex PCR; TCRdb holds only in-frame clones, not every one. The sample lists about 370,000 clones; around 15% were seen once. The specimen sequenced was naive CD4+ T cells from blood. These receptors all stem from a woman younger than 35 in good health. The CDR3 runs from the conserved cysteine through the conserved F or W. The order of the fields is clone size, D gene, J gene, V gene, CDR3 DNA, CDR3 protein. The D gene is left open where the match is weak. Size tells how often a clone was seen (once, few, many) or the class of an expanded clone, and some rows leave it out.

.	TRBD2	TRBJ2-2	TRBV15	TGTGCCACCAGCAAAGCCGGGACTAGCGGCACCGGGGAGCTGTTTTTT	CATSKAGTSGTGELFF
.	TRBD2	TRBJ2-7	TRBV9	TGTGCCAGCAGCGTAGAACTAGCGGGAGACTACGAGCAGTACTTC	CASSVELAGDYEQYF
.	TRBD2	TRBJ2-1	TRBV7-9	TGTGCCAGCAGCTCTCACAGGGGACTAGCGGGAACCTACAATGAGCAGTTCTTC	CASSSHRGLAGTYNEQFF
few	.	TRBJ1-1	TRBV5-1	TGCGCCAGCAGCCCTTGGGGCTGGACGGAGAACACTGAAGCTTTCTTT	CASSPWGWTENTEAFF
.	TRBD1	TRBJ2-7	TRBV5-6	TGTGCCAGCAGCCGGGACAGAAGTTTCTACGAGCAGTACTTC	CASSRDRSFYEQYF
.	TRBD2	TRBJ2-7	TRBV30	TGTGCCTGTTCCGGGAGGGCCTCCGAGCAGTACTTC	CACSGRASEQYF
.	.	TRBJ2-7	TRBV5-1	TGCGCCAGCAGCTTAATCGGAGGTCGGACCTACGAGCAGTACTTC	CASSLIGGRTYEQYF
few	TRBD1	TRBJ1-5	TRBV29-1	TGCAGCGTTGGGGGACAGAATAGCAATCAGCCCCAGCATTTT	CSVGGQNSNQPQHF
.	TRBD1	TRBJ2-3	TRBV14	TGTGCCAGCCGGGACAGGAACACAGATACGCAGTATTTT	CASRDRNTDTQYF
few	TRBD1	TRBJ2-7	TRBV5-1	TGCGCCAGCAGCTCCGGGACAGTTGAGTACTTC	CASSSGTVEYF
.	.	TRBJ2-1	TRBV19	TGTGCCAGCCGGAGAGCCAATGAGCAGTTCTTC	CASRRANEQFF
few	.	TRBJ1-1	TRBV25-1	TGTGCCAGCAGTGATCCAGGGCTGAACACTGAAGCTTTCTTT	CASSDPGLNTEAFF
.	TRBD1	TRBJ2-3	TRBV7-8	TGTGCCAGCAGCGATGCTGGGTTCGGCGGGACAGGAAAAGATACGCAGTATTTT	CASSDAGFGGTGKDTQYF
few	.	TRBJ2-4	TRBV18	TGTGCCAGCTCACCGGCGGGGATAGGCAAAAACATTCAGTACTTC	CASSPAGIGKNIQYF
few	TRBD1	TRBJ2-1	TRBV28	TGTGCCAGCAGCGACGGACAGGGAATCGCTGAGCAGTTCTTC	CASSDGQGIAEQFF
.	TRBD2	TRBJ2-3	TRBV15	TGTGCCACCAGCAGAACTAGCGACCGCACAGATACGCAGTATTTT	CATSRTSDRTDTQYF
.	.	TRBJ1-5	TRBV20-1	TGCAGTGCTAGCTTCGGGGGGGGGAGGCATTTT	CSASFGGGRHF
.	.	TRBJ1-1	TRBV27	TGTGCCAGCAGTTCCCCCCCGAGACATGAAGCTTTCTTT	CASSSPPRHEAFF
.	.	TRBJ2-3	TRBV18	TGTGCCAGCTCACCACCCGGCGACAGAGCAGGGGCGGCGCAGTATTTT	CASSPPGDRAGAAQYF
.	.	TRBJ2-7	TRBV18	TGTGCCAGCTCCCCCACGGGACACGGTCTGTCCGAGCAGTACTTC	CASSPTGHGLSEQYF
.	.	TRBJ2-1	TRBV28	TGTGCCAGCAGACCCGACACCATCGCCTACAATGAGCAGTTCTTC	CASRPDTIAYNEQFF
few	.	TRBJ1-4	TRBV4-1	TGCGCCAGCAGCCAAGATCGGGGAGCAAGACATGAAAAACTGTTTTTT	CASSQDRGARHEKLFF
few	.	TRBJ2-3	TRBV29-1	TGCAGCGTTGGAGGGTCTAGGGGCACAGATACGCAGTATTTT	CSVGGSRGTDTQYF
few	.	TRBJ2-7	TRBV27	TGTGCCAGCAGTCTAACAGGGAGACTCTACGAGCAGTACTTC	CASSLTGRLYEQYF
few	TRBD2	TRBJ2-7	TRBV28	TGTGCCAGCAGTTTTACTAGCGGGCCGACCTACGAGCAGTACTTC	CASSFTSGPTYEQYF
few	TRBD1	TRBJ1-4	TRBV5-4	TGTGCCAGCAGCTCGACCGGGACAGGGGGTGAAAAACTGTTTTTT	CASSSTGTGGEKLFF